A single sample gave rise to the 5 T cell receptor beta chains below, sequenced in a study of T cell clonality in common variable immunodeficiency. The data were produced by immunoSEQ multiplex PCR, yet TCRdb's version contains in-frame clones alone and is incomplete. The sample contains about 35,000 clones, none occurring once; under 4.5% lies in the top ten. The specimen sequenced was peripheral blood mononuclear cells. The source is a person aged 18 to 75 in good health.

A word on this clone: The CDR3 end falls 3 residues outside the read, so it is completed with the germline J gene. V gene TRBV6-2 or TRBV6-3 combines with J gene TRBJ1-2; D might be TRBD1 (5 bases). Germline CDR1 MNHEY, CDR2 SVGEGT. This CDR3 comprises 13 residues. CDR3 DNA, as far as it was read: TGTGCCAGCAGTAAAAGGGGCCCCTACGAC. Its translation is CASSKRGPYD. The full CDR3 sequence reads CASSKRGPYDYTF.

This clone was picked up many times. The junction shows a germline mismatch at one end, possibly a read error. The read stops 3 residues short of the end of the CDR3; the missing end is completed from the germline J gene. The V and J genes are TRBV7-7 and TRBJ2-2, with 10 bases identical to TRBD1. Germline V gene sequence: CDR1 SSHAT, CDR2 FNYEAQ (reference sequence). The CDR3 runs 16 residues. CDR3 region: CASSLDGTGDTGELFF. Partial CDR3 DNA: TGTGCTAGCAGCTTAGACGGGACAGGGGACACCGGGGAG.

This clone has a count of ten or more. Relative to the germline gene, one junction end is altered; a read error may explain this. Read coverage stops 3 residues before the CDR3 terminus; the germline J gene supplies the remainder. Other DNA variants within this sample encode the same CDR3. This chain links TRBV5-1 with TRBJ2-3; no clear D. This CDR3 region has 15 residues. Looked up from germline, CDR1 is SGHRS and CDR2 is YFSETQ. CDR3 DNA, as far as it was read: TGCGCCAGCAGCTTGGGCCACTTTAGCACTGATACG. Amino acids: CASSLGHFSTDT. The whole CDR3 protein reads CASSLGHFSTDTQYF. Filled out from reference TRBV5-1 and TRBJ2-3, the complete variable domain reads KAGVTQTPRYLIKTRGQQVTLSCSPISGHRSVSWYQQTPGQGLQFLFEYFSETQRNKGNFPGRFSGRQFSNSRSEMNVSTLELGDSALYLCASSLGHFSTDTQYFGPGTRLTVL.

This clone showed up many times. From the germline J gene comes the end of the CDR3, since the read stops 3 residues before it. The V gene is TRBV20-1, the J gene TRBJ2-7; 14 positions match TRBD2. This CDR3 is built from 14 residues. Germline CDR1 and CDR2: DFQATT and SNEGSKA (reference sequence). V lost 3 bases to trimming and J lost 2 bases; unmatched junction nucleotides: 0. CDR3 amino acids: CSARGLAGAYEQYF. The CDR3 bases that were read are TGCAGTGCTAGGGGACTAGCGGGAGCCTACGAG.

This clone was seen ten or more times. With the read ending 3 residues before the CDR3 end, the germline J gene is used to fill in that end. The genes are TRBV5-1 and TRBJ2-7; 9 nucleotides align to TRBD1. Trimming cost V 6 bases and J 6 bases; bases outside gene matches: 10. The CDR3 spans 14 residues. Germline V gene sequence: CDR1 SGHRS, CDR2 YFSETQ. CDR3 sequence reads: CASTSTGTGIEQYF. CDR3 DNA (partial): TGCGCCAGCACCTCAACCGGGACAGGGATCGAG.